This entry lists 27 T cell receptor beta chains sequenced from one sample in a study of CD8+CD57+ T cells in acquired aplastic anemia listed by TCRdb under 2018. Patients chosen for sequencing had shown expansion of CD8+CD57+ cells by flow cytometry. TCRdb shows the sequencer as Illumina HiSeq 2000. TCR beta VDJ combination and CDR3 sequence profiling used genomic DNA as the template. The public reads were reprocessed in TCRdb via fastp at Q25 and MiXCR, keeping in-frame beta chains. Identical CDR3 proteins give one entry, which carries the most common genes and DNA. For this sample the table gives under 350,000 distinct CDR3 sequences, of which approximately 60% were detected only once. Around 1.3% of the sample is held by the ten biggest clonotypes. The sample comprised sorted CD4+, CD8+, or CD8+CD57+ T cells (not recorded which) from PBMCs. The receptors derive from a human donor with aplastic anemia.

This clonotype was seen many times. One end of the junction does not line up with germline, which may come from a read error. The rearrangement links TRBV19 to TRBJ1-5; possibly TRBD1 for D (6 bases). Germline assignment: CDR1 LNHDA and CDR2 SQIVND (reference sequence). The CDR3 spans 15 residues. CDR3 in DNA: TGTGCCAGTACTCCTTATACAGGGCACAATCAGCCCCACCATTTT. Amino acids: CASTPYTGHNQPHHF.

This clonotype came up many times. CDR3: CSALVRDRGRALHF. The CDR3 nucleotides read TGCAGTGCTTTGGTCCGGGACCGCGGGAGGGCCCTCCACTTT. J is TRBJ1-6 and V is TRBV20-1; weak D call: TRBD1 (5 bases). CDR3 size: 14 residues. V was pared by 5 bases and J by 14 bases, with 22 bases between. Germline CDR1 DFQATT, CDR2 SNEGSKA (reference sequence).

The chain couples TRBV5-1 to TRBJ2-1, with TRBD1 identical over 7 bases. V gave up 0 bases and J gave up 3 bases; unmatched junction bases: 9. The CDR3 length is 17 residues. Germline CDR1 SGHRS, CDR2 YFSETQ. CDR3 sequence: CASSLVAGRGNYNEQFF. As DNA, the CDR3 is TGCGCCAGCAGCTTGGTGGCAGGCAGGGGGAACTACAATGAGCAGTTCTTC.

This clonotype was seen at least ten times. The chain carries TRBV5-1 and TRBJ2-2; 7 bases are shared with TRBD1. J was trimmed by 0 bases and V by 4 bases; bases with no gene match: 6. The CDR3 contains 16 residues. The germline CDR1 and CDR2 sequences are SGHRS and YFSETQ. CDR3 sequence reads: CASSLTGEPNTGELFF. The CDR3 DNA reads TGCGCCAGCAGCCTAACAGGGGAACCGAACACCGGGGAGCTGTTTTTT.

This sequence joins TRBV5-4 and TRBJ1-2; perhaps TRBD1 as D (5 bases). CDR3 length equals 12 residues. Germline lookup yields CDR1 SGHNT and CDR2 YYREEE (reference sequence). V was cut by 4 bases and J by 5 bases, with 9 bases left in between. The CDR3 DNA reads TGTGCCAGCAGCGCCGACAGATATGGCTACACCTTC. It yields the protein CASSADRYGYTF.

The V gene is TRBV7-9, the J gene TRBJ2-7, with 7 bases matching TRBD1. V was clipped by 5 bases and J by 6 bases; unmatched bases: 13. This CDR3 has 15 residues. The germline V gene has CDR1 SEHNR and CDR2 FQNEAQ (reference sequence). The chain's CDR3 is CASSLNEGALSEQYF. The CDR3 nucleotides are TGTGCCAGCAGCCTTAACGAGGGGGCTCTCTCCGAGCAGTACTTC.

The V gene is TRBV11-3, the J gene TRBJ2-5; 7 nucleotides line up with TRBD1. The CDR3 runs 14 residues. Trimming took 3 bases from V and 5 from J; bases not matched to a gene: 6. Germline CDR1 and CDR2: SGHNT and YENEEA. The CDR3 loop is CASSFQGVWETQYF. The CDR3, as DNA: TGTGCCAGCAGCTTCCAGGGGGTTTGGGAGACCCAGTACTTC. Full variable domain (remainder filled in from reference TRBV11-3 and TRBJ2-5): EAGVVQSPRYKIIEKKQPVAFWCNPISGHNTLYWYLQNLGQGPELLIRYENEEAVDDSQLPKDRFSAERLKGVDSTLKIQPAELGDSAVYLCASSFQGVWETQYFGPGTRLLVL.

This clonotype came up a few times. The genes are TRBV7-9 and TRBJ2-2; D is undetermined. There are 13 residues in the CDR3. The germline V gene has CDR1 SEHNR and CDR2 FQNEAQ (reference sequence). The V end lost 5 bases, the J end lost 4 bases, and 8 bases lay between the germline ends. CDR3 bases: TGTGCCAGCAGCGCTTGGGGCACCGGGGAGCTGTTTTTT. Encoded protein: CASSAWGTGELFF.

The table lists this clonotype with many counts. The chain couples TRBV12-3 or TRBV12-4 to TRBJ2-5, with D possibly matching TRBD2 (6 bases). V shed 5 bases and J shed 5 bases, with 12 bases lying between them. The CDR3 covers 13 residues. The CDR3 reads CASSPREWETQYF. As DNA, the CDR3 is TGTGCCAGCAGTCCTCGGGAGTGGGAGACCCAGTACTTC.

The rearrangement uses TRBV19 and TRBJ2-1, with 8 bases identical to TRBD2. V was clipped by 7 bases and J by 9 bases; unmatched bases: 11. The CDR3 runs to 14 residues. CDR1 is LNHDA and CDR2 is SQIVND in the germline V gene (reference sequence). In DNA form, the CDR3 reads TGTGCCAGTAACGGATTAGCGGGGCAGGGTGAGCAGTTCTTC. It codes for CASNGLAGQGEQFF.

This clonotype is a singleton in its sample. The CDR3 sequence is CASSMSGIPQIDEQFF. The CDR3 DNA sequence: TGTGCCAGTAGTATGAGCGGGATCCCCCAAATCGATGAGCAGTTCTTC. The gene calls are TRBV19 and TRBJ2-1, with 7 nucleotides matching TRBD2. The CDR3 length is 16 residues. Germline assignment: CDR1 LNHDA and CDR2 SQIVND (reference sequence). V was clipped by 3 bases and J by 8 bases; unmatched bases: 13.

The chain links TRBV5-1 to TRBJ1-2, with 10 bases identical to TRBD1. This CDR3 has 16 amino acids. Germline V gene sequence: CDR1 SGHRS, CDR2 YFSETQ. With V trimmed by 3 bases and J by 0 bases, 5 bases remained unmatched. In DNA form, the CDR3 reads TGCGCCAGCAGCTCGGACAGGGGGTCAGCTAACTATGGCTACACCTTC. Residues: CASSSDRGSANYGYTF.

The chain uses TRBV19 and TRBJ1-1; D is undetermined. V was trimmed by 3 bases and J by 5 bases, leaving 10 bases between them. The CDR3 is 13 residues long. The germline V gene has CDR1 LNHDA and CDR2 SQIVND (reference sequence). The CDR3 protein is CASSIRRETEAFF. CDR3 DNA sequence: TGTGCCAGTAGTATCAGAAGGGAAACTGAAGCTTTCTTT. Using reference TRBV19 and TRBJ1-1 for the parts outside the CDR3, the full variable domain is DGGITQSPKYLFRKEGQNVTLSCEQNLNHDAMYWYRQDPGQGLRLIYYSQIVNDFQKGDIAEGYSVSREKKESFPLTVTSAQKNPTAFYLCASSIRRETEAFFGQGTRLTVV.

Only a few counts were recorded for this clonotype. The chain is built from TRBV7-2 and TRBJ1-1; no clear D gene. Looked up from germline, CDR1 is SGHTA and CDR2 is FQGNSA. The CDR3 consists of 14 residues. The germline V and J ends were trimmed by 1 base and 4 bases, with 10 bases remaining between them. The CDR3 coding sequence is TGTGCCAGCAGCTTAGGATCCCCTAGCACTGAAGCTTTCTTT. Its protein is CASSLGSPSTEAFF. Based on the CDR3 plus reference TRBV7-2 and TRBJ1-1, the full variable domain is GAGVSQSPSNKVTEKGKDVELRCDPISGHTALYWYRQSLGQGLEFLIYFQGNSAPDKSGLPSDRFSAERTGGSVSTLTIQRTQQEDSAVYLCASSLGSPSTEAFFGQGTRLTVV.

This clonotype came up many times. This chain uses TRBV20-1 with TRBJ2-3, with 7 nucleotides matching TRBD2. In germline, CDR1 is DFQATT, CDR2 SNEGSKA (reference sequence). This CDR3 contains 12 residues. CDR3 region: CSTSGGTDTQYF. In DNA form, the CDR3 reads TGCAGCACCTCGGGGGGTACAGATACGCAGTATTTT.

This clonotype was recorded many times. The chain links TRBV7-2 to TRBJ1-6, with a tentative D call TRBD1 (5 bases). The ends were cut back, 6 bases at V and 6 bases at J, with 15 bases in the middle. The CDR3 totals 15 residues. Germline assignment: CDR1 SGHTA and CDR2 FQGNSA. The CDR3 loop reads CASSLDGAINSPLHF. CDR3 DNA sequence: TGTGCCAGCAGTCTTGACGGGGCTATTAATTCACCCCTCCACTTT.

This clonotype was observed many times. The V gene is TRBV9, the J gene TRBJ2-1, with 8 bases identical to TRBD2. Germline values: CDR1 SGDLS, CDR2 YYNGEE. Trimming at V came to 0 bases and at J to 8 bases, leaving 7 bases not matched to a gene. The CDR3 totals 15 residues. The CDR3 nucleotides are TGTGCCAGCAGCGTAGGGAACGGGGGGGCCTATGAGCAGTTCTTC. It encodes CASSVGNGGAYEQFF.

The chain carries TRBV20-1 and TRBJ2-7; 12 bases fit TRBD1. The germline gives CDR1 DFQATT, CDR2 SNEGSKA (reference sequence). J was trimmed by 7 bases and V by 2 bases; bases with no gene match: 6. CDR3 size: 14 residues. Here the CDR3 DNA reads TGCAGTGCTAGATGGGGACAGGGGGCGGGGGAGCAGTACTTC. Its protein product is CSARWGQGAGEQYF.

The J gene is TRBJ2-2, the V gene TRBV14; 9 bases fit TRBD2. After removal of 4 bases from V and 6 bases from J, the junction contained 9 bases not matched to a gene. Per the germline V gene, CDR1 is SGHDN and CDR2 is FVKESK. This CDR3 is 16 amino acids long. The CDR3 here is CASSPLAGVPAGELFF. The CDR3 DNA sequence: TGTGCCAGCAGCCCGTTAGCGGGAGTACCGGCCGGGGAGCTGTTTTTT.

This clonotype has ten or more counts. This chain connects TRBV10-2 to TRBJ1-5; D not resolved. Trimming removed 8 bases at V and 3 bases at J, with 11 bases between. The CDR3 has 13 amino acids. Germline V lookup: CDR1 WSHSY, CDR2 SAAADI. This CDR3 reads CASSGSFNQPQHF. The CDR3 DNA follows: TGCGCCAGCTCCGGTAGTTTCAATCAGCCCCAGCATTTT.

The chain recombines TRBV18 with TRBJ1-6; D call uncertain. Germline V CDR1 and CDR2: KGHSH, LQKENI. The CDR3 is 15 residues long. Trimming took 2 bases from V and 9 from J, leaving 14 bases between them. The CDR3 reads CASSPFLAEGSPLHF. CDR3 bases: TGTGCCAGCTCACCATTTCTGGCGGAAGGTTCACCCCTCCACTTT.

This clonotype was detected a few times. V gene TRBV10-3 combines with J gene TRBJ1-5; the D gene is possibly TRBD1 (5 bases). The CDR3 totals 15 residues. V lost 0 bases, J lost 7 bases, and 13 bases lay in between. The germline V gene encodes CDR1 ENHRY and CDR2 SYGVKD. CDR3 DNA: TGTGCCATCAGTGAGTCGGGGGGGGATGGGCAGCCCCAGCATTTT. Translated: CAISESGGDGQPQHF.

The genes are TRBV10-2 and TRBJ2-7, with TRBD2 matching over 9 bases. V was pared by 8 bases and J by 0 bases, with 5 bases of the junction left unmatched. The length of the CDR3 is 14 residues. Per the germline V gene, CDR1 is WSHSY and CDR2 is SAAADI. The CDR3 coding sequence is TGCGCCAGCCAAGATAGCGGGAGCTCCTACGAGCAGTACTTC. Its translation is CASQDSGSSYEQYF.

V is TRBV7-3 and J is TRBJ2-3; D could derive from TRBD1 or TRBD2 (5 bases each). The CDR3 length is 15 residues. V was trimmed by 5 bases and J by 7 bases, leaving 19 bases between them. CDR1 and CDR2 (germline): SGHTA, FQGTGA. This chain's CDR3 is CASSPPGGELHTQYF. The DNA for the CDR3 is TGTGCCAGCAGCCCCCCTGGGGGAGAGTTGCATACGCAGTATTTT.

This clonotype was found a few times. The chain carries TRBV2 and TRBJ1-2; no reliable D call. V lost 7 bases and J lost 0, with 3 bases in between. The CDR3 is 11 amino acids. The germline V gene encodes CDR1 SNHLY and CDR2 FYNNEI. The CDR3 sequence is CASNTNYGYTF. In DNA form, the CDR3 reads TGTGCCAGCAATACTAACTATGGCTACACCTTC. The whole variable domain, remainder taken from reference TRBV2 and TRBJ1-2, is EPEVTQTPSHQVTQMGQEVILRCVPISNHLYFYWYRQILGQKVEFLVSFYNNEISEKSEIFDDQFSVERPDGSNFTLKIRSTKLEDSAMYFCASNTNYGYTFGSGTRLTVV.

The rearrangement joins TRBV6-5 to TRBJ1-5; D ambiguous. The V end was cut by 0 bases, the J end by 0 bases, with 6 bases between. The CDR3 is made up of 15 amino acids. The germline gives CDR1 MNHEY, CDR2 SVGAGI. The CDR3 spells CASSYSWDSNQPQHF. Written as DNA, the CDR3 is TGTGCCAGCAGTTACTCATGGGATAGCAATCAGCCCCAGCATTTT.

The genes are TRBV2 and TRBJ2-2; 10 bases match TRBD1. This CDR3 region has 15 residues. Germline CDR1 and CDR2: SNHLY and FYNNEI. J lost 6 bases, V lost 4 bases, and 5 bases had no gene match. The CDR3 loop is CASSVRDRGPGELFF. CDR3 sequence (DNA): TGTGCCAGCAGTGTAAGGGACAGGGGCCCCGGGGAGCTGTTTTTT.